This T cell receptor (beta chain) derives from a study of cytomegalovirus exposure and HLA in healthy donors. V dropped 7 bases and J dropped 5 bases, with 26 bases sitting between them. This CDR3 is 17 amino acids long. The germline CDR1 and CDR2 sequences are SNHLY and FYNNEI. In the PCR, 60 Vbeta and 13 Jbeta primers were used. Sequencing used immunoSEQ multiplex PCR; TCRdb keeps in-frame clones, though not all of them. Of 90,000 to 110,000 clones listed, approximately 71% were seen once; the top ten hold roughly 5.3%. Details on this clone: Antigen specificity is unknown.

General study results and limits: The authors later linked a missense DCLRE1C variant to TCR beta V- and J-gene trimming. When presence/absence was analysed, sequencing depth was taken to be roughly uniform across donors. Rates of TCR association differed by HLA locus in a later analysis, with DRB1 highest and HLA-C lowest.

This TCR derives from a woman in her 70s in good health and CMV-seropositive. This sequence joins TRBV2 and TRBJ2-5; tentatively, D is TRBD2 (6 bases). Sequenced sample: PBMCs. CDR3 loop: CASTEGRWRDPRETQYF. In nucleotides, the CDR3 is TGTGCCAGCACCGAGGGAAGGTGGAGGGACCCGAGGGAGACCCAGTACTTC.